This TCR beta chain was identified in a study of shared T cell receptors in the human thymus. Sequenced by immunoSEQ multiplex PCR; TCRdb stores in-frame clones only, minus some. The sample records 600,000 to 900,000 clones, approximately 85% being singletons. These sequences were also reported in another study, on human thymus T cells. That report notes: From resections taken during corrective heart surgery, the thymus tissue was obtained.

Specimen: thymocytes. The TCR sequence derives from a girl under three years old with a congenital heart defect.

CDR3 sequence reads: CASSGSTGDQDTEAFF. In nucleotides, the CDR3 is TGCGCCAGCAGCGGGAGTACAGGGGATCAAGACACTGAAGCTTTCTTT. V gene TRBV5-1 combines with J gene TRBJ1-1, with 7 nucleotides matching TRBD1. J lost 3 bases, V lost 4 bases, and 12 bases had no gene match. This CDR3 spans 16 amino acids. CDR1 and CDR2 from the germline V gene are SGHRS and YFSETQ.